The clone carrying this TCR beta chain was detected once. The antigen is unknown. The data stem from a study of OX40 agonist ivuxolimab in advanced cancers. Background on the study: Patients with hepatocellular carcinoma, melanoma, renal cell or head and neck cancer made up the dose-escalation patients.

Findings and caveats of the study: In the 0.1 to 3.0 mg/kg range, CD4+ and CD8+ blood T cells had expanded clonally by week 6.

Some clones are missing from TCRdb's copy, which holds only in-frame ones; the method was immunoSEQ multiplex PCR. Here the sample spans fewer than 45,000 clones, more than 80% being singletons. The specimen was CD4+ or CD8+ T cells sorted from blood, collected in a trial of the OX40 agonist ivuxolimab. This receptor was identified in an adult with an advanced solid tumor such as melanoma, head and neck, liver or kidney cancer.

The CDR3 spells CASSDTNGLAGGHEQFF. Written as DNA, the CDR3 is TGTGCCAGCAGCGATACGAACGGGCTAGCGGGAGGGCATGAGCAGTTCTTC. J is TRBJ2-1 and V is TRBV7-3, with 12 bases aligning to TRBD2. In germline, CDR1 is SGHTA, CDR2 FQGTGA. V shed 5 bases, J shed 8 bases, and the junction held 13 bases outside the gene matches. CDR3 length equals 17 residues.